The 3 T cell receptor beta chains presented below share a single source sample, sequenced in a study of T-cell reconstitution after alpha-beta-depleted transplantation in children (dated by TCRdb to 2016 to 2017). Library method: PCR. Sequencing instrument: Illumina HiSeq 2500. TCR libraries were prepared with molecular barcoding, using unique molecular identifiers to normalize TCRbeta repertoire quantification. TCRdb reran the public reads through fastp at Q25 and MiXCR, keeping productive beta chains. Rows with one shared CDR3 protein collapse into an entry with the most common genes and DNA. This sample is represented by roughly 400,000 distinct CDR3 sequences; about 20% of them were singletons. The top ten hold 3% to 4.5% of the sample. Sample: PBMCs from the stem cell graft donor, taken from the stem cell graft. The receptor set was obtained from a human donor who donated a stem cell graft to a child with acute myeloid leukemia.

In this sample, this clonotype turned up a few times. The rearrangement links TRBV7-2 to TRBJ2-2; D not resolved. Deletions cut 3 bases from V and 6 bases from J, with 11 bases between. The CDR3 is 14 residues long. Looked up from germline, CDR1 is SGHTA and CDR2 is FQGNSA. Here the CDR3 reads CASSLRLLPGELFF. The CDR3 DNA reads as TGTGCCAGCAGCTTGCGGCTTCTCCCCGGGGAGCTGTTTTTT.

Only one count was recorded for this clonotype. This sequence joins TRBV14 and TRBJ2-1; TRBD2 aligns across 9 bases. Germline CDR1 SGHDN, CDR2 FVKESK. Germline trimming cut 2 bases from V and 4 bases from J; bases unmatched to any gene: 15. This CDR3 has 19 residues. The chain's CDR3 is CASSQSGLARTRGYNEQFF. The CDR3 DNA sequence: TGTGCCAGCAGCCAAAGTGGACTAGCGAGAACTAGAGGGTACAATGAGCAGTTCTTC.

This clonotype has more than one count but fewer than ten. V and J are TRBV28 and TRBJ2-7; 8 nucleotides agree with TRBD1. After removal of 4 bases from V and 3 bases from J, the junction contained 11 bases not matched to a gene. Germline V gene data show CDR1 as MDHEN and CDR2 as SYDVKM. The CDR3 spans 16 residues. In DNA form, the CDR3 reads TGTGCCAGCAGTTCCCCCAGGCAGGGGGCAAACTACGAGCAGTACTTC. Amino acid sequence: CASSSPRQGANYEQYF.